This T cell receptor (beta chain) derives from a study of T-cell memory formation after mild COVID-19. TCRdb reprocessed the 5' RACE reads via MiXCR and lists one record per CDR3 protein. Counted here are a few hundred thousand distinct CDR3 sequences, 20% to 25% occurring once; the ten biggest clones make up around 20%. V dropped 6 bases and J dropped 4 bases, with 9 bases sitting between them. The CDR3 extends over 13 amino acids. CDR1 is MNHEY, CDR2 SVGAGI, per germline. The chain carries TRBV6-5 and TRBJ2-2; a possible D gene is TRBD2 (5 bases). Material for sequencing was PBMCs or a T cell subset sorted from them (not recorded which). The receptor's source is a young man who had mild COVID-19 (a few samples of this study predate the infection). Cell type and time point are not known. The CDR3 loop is CASSRGITGELFF. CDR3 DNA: TGTGCCAGCAGCCGAGGGATCACCGGGGAGCTGTTTTTT.